The 30 T cell receptor beta chains presented below share a single source sample, sequenced in a study of T cell responses to AZD1222 COVID-19 vaccine (dated by TCRdb to 2020 to 2022). Libraries were built with the immunoSEQ multiplex PCR assay. What TCRdb holds here is the immuneACCESS table cut down to in-frame rearrangements. Part of the clones is not present; checked against another copy, under half of the missing clones reflect an unresolved V gene, and the others are unexplained. The sample contains some 150,000 clones, 90% to 95% of them found a single time. The ten largest clones take up over 1.2% of the sample. The time point tag for this specimen amounts to: about 28 days (+/-7) after the second vaccine dose. Sequenced material: peripheral blood, taken 28 days after the second AZD1222 dose. Source of these receptors: an adult who received the AZD1222 COVID-19 vaccine.

This clone was picked up a small number of times. The CDR3 reads CASSLGQNNNYGYTF. CDR3 bases: TGTGCCAGCAGCTTAGGTCAGAATAATAACTATGGCTACACCTTC. This chain joins TRBV11-2 and TRBJ1-2; D is unresolved. Looked up from germline, CDR1 is SGHAT and CDR2 is FQNNGV. V was cut by 1 base and J by 1 base, with 10 bases left in between. The CDR3 has 15 residues.

The V gene is TRBV28, the J gene TRBJ2-1; D possibly corresponds to TRBD1 (6 bases). V lost 6 bases and J lost 13, with 13 bases in between. Looked up from germline, CDR1 is MDHEN and CDR2 is SYDVKM. The CDR3 loop spans 11 amino acids. CDR3 nucleotide sequence: TGTGCCAGCAGGGGGGACAACATCCAGTTCTTC. It is translated as CASRGDNIQFF.

The chain recombines TRBV7-2 with TRBJ1-5, with 7 positions matching TRBD1. The CDR3 runs to 17 residues. Germline CDR1 is SGHTA and CDR2 is FQGNSA. The ends lost 1 base at V and 6 bases at J; junction bases unmatched: 12. Here the CDR3 reads CASSLEGAPGGGQPQHF. CDR3 nucleotide sequence: TGTGCCAGCAGCTTAGAGGGGGCGCCAGGAGGAGGTCAGCCCCAGCATTTT. Complete variable domain (other parts from reference TRBV7-2 and TRBJ1-5): GAGVSQSPSNKVTEKGKDVELRCDPISGHTALYWYRQSLGQGLEFLIYFQGNSAPDKSGLPSDRFSAERTGGSVSTLTIQRTQQEDSAVYLCASSLEGAPGGGQPQHFGDGTRLSIL.

The J gene is TRBJ2-1, the V gene TRBV4-1; 7 positions match TRBD2. CDR1 and CDR2 from the germline V gene are MGHRA and YSYEKL. V lost 3 bases, J lost 1 base, and 3 bases stayed unmatched. The CDR3 covers 15 residues. In DNA form, the CDR3 reads TGCGCCAGCAGCCAGCGGGAGATTTCCTACAATGAGCAGTTCTTC. It translates to CASSQREISYNEQFF.

V is TRBV9 and J is TRBJ1-2; no clear D. Between the trimmed V and J ends, which lost 3 bases and 6 bases, there was a span of 9 bases. This CDR3 is 12 amino acids long. The germline V gene encodes CDR1 SGDLS and CDR2 YYNGEE. CDR3 nucleotide sequence: TGTGCCAGCAGCGCCCGGGCCCATGGCTACACCTTC. It encodes CASSARAHGYTF.

This chain connects TRBV2 to TRBJ2-2; 8 bases align to TRBD1. Germline values: CDR1 SNHLY, CDR2 FYNNEI. Trimming removed 6 bases from V and 5 bases from J; junction bases left unmatched: 8. The CDR3 has 15 residues. In DNA form, the CDR3 reads TGTGCCAGCAGGGTCGGACAGGGATTTACCGGGGAGCTGTTTTTT. Protein product: CASRVGQGFTGELFF.

In DNA form, the CDR3 reads TGTGCCAGCAACGTTGGGGGGCCTAGCGAAAAACTGTTTTTT. It yields the protein CASNVGGPSEKLFF. The chain has TRBV28 and TRBJ1-4; a possible D gene is TRBD1 (6 bases). Germline V gene lookup returns CDR1 MDHEN and CDR2 SYDVKM. The CDR3 runs to 14 residues. V lost 7 bases, J lost 8 bases, and 17 bases lay in between.

The CDR3 loop reads CASSVAGGPDEQYF. The CDR3 DNA is TGTGCCAGCAGCGTAGCGGGGGGGCCGGACGAGCAGTACTTC. The J gene is TRBJ2-7, the V gene TRBV9; 8 nucleotides align to TRBD2. The CDR3 is made up of 14 amino acids. Germline CDR1 is SGDLS and CDR2 is YYNGEE. V shed 0 bases, J shed 5 bases, and the junction held 4 bases outside the gene matches.

The rearrangement links TRBV5-1 to TRBJ2-2, with 10 bases fitting TRBD1. Trimming removed 6 bases from V and 6 bases from J; junction bases left unmatched: 8. Germline V gene sequence: CDR1 SGHRS, CDR2 YFSETQ. The CDR3 extends over 15 amino acids. This chain's CDR3 is CASNEGTGVPGELFF. The DNA of the CDR3 is TGCGCCAGCAATGAGGGGACAGGGGTTCCCGGGGAGCTGTTTTTT.

This rearrangement joins TRBV7-2 to TRBJ2-5; 8 bases map to TRBD2. In germline, CDR1 is SGHTA, CDR2 FQGNSA. This CDR3 has 14 amino acids. The V segment lost 6 bases and the J segment 4 bases; nucleotides outside the gene matches: 7. The chain's CDR3 is CASSGYGRGETQYF. In DNA form, the CDR3 reads TGTGCCAGCAGTGGGTACGGGAGGGGAGAGACCCAGTACTTC.

The chain uses TRBV11-1 and TRBJ1-4, with a possible D match to TRBD1 (5 bases). The germline gives CDR1 SGHAT, CDR2 FQDESV (reference sequence). The CDR3 runs to 15 residues. V was pared by 2 bases and J by 2 bases, with 9 bases between. The chain's CDR3 is CASSLSWGTNEKLFF. The CDR3 DNA sequence: TGTGCCAGCAGCTTAAGTTGGGGGACTAATGAAAAACTGTTTTTT.

The chain has TRBV14 and TRBJ1-6; TRBD1 agrees at 9 bases. Germline V gene lookup returns CDR1 SGHDN and CDR2 FVKESK. The CDR3 consists of 17 residues. J was trimmed by 7 bases and V by 4 bases; bases with no gene match: 11. This chain's CDR3 is CASSPAGQGGNNSPLHF. CDR3 coding DNA: TGTGCCAGCAGCCCGGCGGGACAGGGAGGCAACAATTCACCCCTCCACTTT.

This clone was picked up a small number of times. The chain recombines TRBV16 with TRBJ1-5, with D uncertain. This CDR3 is built from 14 residues. CDR1 and CDR2 from the germline V gene are KGHSY and FQNENV. Trimming took off 0 bases at V and 7 bases at J, with 10 bases between the two ends. The CDR3, as DNA: TGTGCCAGCAGCCAATCGGCGGGAGGGCAGCCCCAGCATTTT. Protein sequence: CASSQSAGGQPQHF.

The V gene is TRBV7-2, the J gene TRBJ2-5; TRBD2 matches at 10 bases. This CDR3 is 11 amino acids long. V lost 10 bases, J lost 7 bases, and 3 bases stayed unmatched. Germline CDR1 SGHTA, CDR2 FQGNSA. The CDR3 loop reads CATSGGGTQYF. CDR3 sequence (DNA): TGTGCCACTAGCGGGGGAGGGACCCAGTACTTC.

The chain joins TRBV7-2 to TRBJ2-7; 8 positions match TRBD1. The length of the CDR3 is 15 residues. V lost 3 bases and J lost 2; bases outside the gene matches: 6. Germline loops: CDR1 SGHTA, CDR2 FQGNSA. The chain's CDR3 is CASSFWTGSPYEQYF. The CDR3 nucleotides read TGTGCCAGCAGCTTCTGGACAGGGAGTCCCTACGAGCAGTACTTC.

This clone occurred a few times. This sequence joins TRBV5-5 and TRBJ1-1, with 7 bases identical to TRBD1. The germline V gene encodes CDR1 SGHKS and CDR2 YYEKEE (reference sequence). V was pared by 1 base and J by 5 bases, with 8 bases of the junction left unmatched. The CDR3 loop spans 15 amino acids. CDR3 in DNA: TGTGCCAGCAGCTTGTATGACAGGGTTGGAACTGAAGCTTTCTTT. This translates into CASSLYDRVGTEAFF.

The chain combines TRBV3-1 (or the pseudogene TRBV3-2) with TRBJ2-3, with 12 bases fitting TRBD2. J lost 2 bases, V lost 3 bases, and 3 bases had no gene match. Germline V gene data show CDR1 as LGHDT and CDR2 as YNNKEL (reference sequence). The CDR3 has 16 amino acids. CDR3 loop: CASSQRLAGATDTQYF. The CDR3 region has the DNA TGTGCCAGCAGCCAGCGACTAGCGGGGGCCACAGATACGCAGTATTTT.

This clone was seen only a few times. V gene TRBV5-1 combines with J gene TRBJ1-2; TRBD1 matches 9 bases. CDR1 and CDR2 (germline): SGHRS, YFSETQ. The CDR3 has 18 residues. Losses at the gene ends were 4 bases for V and 1 base for J; bases not matched to a gene: 14. The CDR3 loop is CASSQKGHRGLINYGYTF. CDR3 nucleotide sequence: TGCGCCAGCAGCCAGAAGGGGCACAGGGGGCTTATTAACTATGGCTACACCTTC.

This chain joins TRBV13 and TRBJ1-2; D possibly corresponds to TRBD1 (6 bases). The CDR3 contains 17 residues. Trimming pared 5 bases from V and 6 bases from J, leaving 25 bases between. The germline CDR1 and CDR2 sequences are PRHDT and FYEKMQ (reference sequence). The CDR3 DNA follows: TGTGCCAGCAGCCTCATTACCAACAGGGCAAGTGAGAATGGCTACACCTTC. This translates into CASSLITNRASENGYTF. Together with reference TRBV13 and TRBJ1-2, the CDR3 gives the full variable domain: AAGVIQSPRHLIKEKRETATLKCYPIPRHDTVYWYQQGPGQDPQFLISFYEKMQSDKGSIPDRFSAQQFSDYHSELNMSSLELGDSALYFCASSLITNRASENGYTFGSGTRLTVV.

The chain has TRBV7-2 and TRBJ2-3; D is undetermined. The V gene lost 1 base and the J gene lost 0 bases, with 8 bases spanning the gap. CDR3 length: 15 residues. Germline CDR1 reads SGHTA; CDR2 reads FQGNSA. This chain's CDR3 is CASSLGSSSTDTQYF. The CDR3 DNA is TGTGCCAGCAGCTTAGGGTCTTCTAGCACAGATACGCAGTATTTT.

V usage is TRBV5-6 and J usage is TRBJ2-7, with D unclear. V lost 2 bases and J 6 bases, leaving 18 bases between the germline ends. CDR1 and CDR2 (germline): SGHDT, YYEEEE. The CDR3 is 15 amino acids. In DNA form, the CDR3 reads TGTGCCAGCAGCTTAACGGGCCGAGCTGTGTTCGAGCAGTACTTC. This gives the protein CASSLTGRAVFEQYF. The variable domain in full, with the rest retrieved from reference TRBV5-6 and TRBJ2-7, is DAGVTQSPTHLIKTRGQQVTLRCSPKSGHDTVSWYQQALGQGPQFIFQYYEEEERQRGNFPDRFSGHQFPNYSSELNVNALLLGDSALYLCASSLTGRAVFEQYFGPGTRLTVT.

The rearrangement links TRBV6-5 to TRBJ1-1; possible D gene TRBD1, 5 bases. The CDR3 is 14 amino acids. V was pared by 2 bases and J by 0 bases, with 7 bases between. Looked up from germline, CDR1 is MNHEY and CDR2 is SVGAGI. DNA of the CDR3: TGTGCCAGCAGTTACCTGGGGCTGAACACTGAAGCTTTCTTT. Translated: CASSYLGLNTEAFF.

In its sample, this clone was seen once. The genes are TRBV27 and TRBJ1-2, with a tentative D call TRBD1 (5 bases). Trimming pared 5 bases from V and 8 bases from J, leaving 15 bases between. CDR3 length: 13 amino acids. Germline CDR1 reads MNHEY; CDR2 reads SMNVEV (reference sequence). The DNA for the CDR3 is TGTGCCAGCAGTCCACCGGGACGCAGAGGCTACACCTTC. This codes for CASSPPGRRGYTF.

This sequence joins TRBV30 and TRBJ2-2, with TRBD2 matching over 9 bases. Trimming at V came to 4 bases and at J to 0 bases, leaving 6 bases not matched to a gene. Germline V gene lookup returns CDR1 GTSNPN and CDR2 SVGIG (reference sequence). This CDR3 is 16 amino acids long. The CDR3 nucleotides read TGTGCCTGGAATGGAGTAGCGGGAGCGAACACCGGGGAGCTGTTTTTT. The encoded protein is CAWNGVAGANTGELFF. Full variable domain (missing parts from reference TRBV30 and TRBJ2-2): SQTIHQWPATLVQPVGSPLSLECTVEGTSNPNLYWYRQAAGRGLQLLFYSVGIGQISSEVPQNLSASRPQDRQFILSSKKLLLSDSGFYLCAWNGVAGANTGELFFGEGSRLTVL.

The chain is built from TRBV19 and TRBJ1-5; 7 positions agree with TRBD1. This CDR3 spans 14 amino acids. V lost 6 bases, J lost 4 bases, and 6 bases stayed unmatched. From germline, CDR1 is LNHDA and CDR2 SQIVND (reference sequence). CDR3 amino acids: CASRRQGGNQPQHF. The CDR3 region has the DNA TGTGCCAGTAGGCGACAGGGAGGGAATCAGCCCCAGCATTTT.

The CDR3 protein is CASSEWVNTGELFF. The CDR3 region has the DNA TGTGCCAGCAGTGAATGGGTCAACACCGGGGAGCTGTTTTTT. The chain employs TRBV2 and TRBJ2-2; no clear D gene. The V end was cut by 2 bases, the J end by 2 bases, with 6 bases between. Germline CDR1 and CDR2: SNHLY and FYNNEI. CDR3 length: 14 residues.

The V and J genes are TRBV10-3 and TRBJ1-5; D remains unclear. Germline assignment: CDR1 ENHRY and CDR2 SYGVKD. The CDR3 length is 14 residues. With 3 bases removed from V and 3 bases from J, the gap between germline ends came to 9 bases. CDR3 nucleotide sequence: TGTGCCATCAGTGAATCGACCCTCAATCAGCCCCAGCATTTT. It translates to CAISESTLNQPQHF.

As concerns this clone: The junction departs from the called germline gene at one end, perhaps through a read error. This chain links TRBV7-7 with TRBJ2-1; TRBD2 matches at 8 bases. The germline gives CDR1 SSHAT, CDR2 FNYEAQ (reference sequence). The length of the CDR3 is 16 residues. CDR3 in amino acids: CASSLDLLAGYNEQFF. The CDR3 DNA is TGTGCTAGCAGCTTAGATTTGCTAGCGGGCTACAATGAGCAGTTCTTC.

V is TRBV28 and J is TRBJ1-1, with TRBD1 as a possible D gene (6 bases). Trimming left V 3 bases short and J 5 bases short, with 19 bases between. The CDR3 is made up of 16 amino acids. From germline, CDR1 is MDHEN and CDR2 SYDVKM. CDR3 DNA: TGTGCCAGCAGTTTCCTGGGACCCAACCAGGGGACTGAAGCTTTCTTT. Its translation: CASSFLGPNQGTEAFF.

This clone was recorded once. This chain links TRBV5-1 with TRBJ2-5, with a possible D match to TRBD1 (5 bases). V was clipped by 2 bases and J by 1 base, with 6 bases between them. Looked up from germline, CDR1 is SGHRS and CDR2 is YFSETQ. This CDR3 is 13 amino acids long. The CDR3 region is CASSLGVQETQYF. The CDR3 DNA sequence: TGCGCCAGCAGCTTAGGGGTCCAAGAGACCCAGTACTTC.